This T cell receptor beta chain emerged from a study of read filtering for tumor transcriptome and immune sequencing. Study-wide background: Among patients, approximately 16 were male and approximately 15 female, aged roughly 40 to 90 (mean about 72). Per sample, TCR-region reads ranged about 4.05 to 11 million by IR-seq, roughly 75 to 1273 by RNA-seq. Study outcomes and limitations: Correlation between methods rose after single-read clonotypes were removed. About four fifths of IR-seq clonotypes had one read, totaling approximately 3.5% of reads; RNA-seq: 74.6% and 44.6%.

This CDR3 comprises 14 residues. V lost 3 bases and J lost 4, with 13 bases in between. Germline loops: CDR1 SGHNT, CDR2 YYREEE (reference sequence). This clonotype was detected only a few times. What it recognizes is unknown. Molecular barcoded adaptors covering alpha/delta and beta/gamma chains were used on roughly 400 ng RNA. One entry per CDR3 protein results from TCRdb running MiXCR on the reads. The profile covers tens of thousands of distinct CDR3 sequences, with around 13% appearing a single time and 18% taken by the ten largest. This chain joins TRBV5-4 and TRBJ2-5, with unresolved D. Sequencing was carried out using a population of CD138-negative cells sorted from bone marrow. The source is a donor over 35 with multiple myeloma. CDR3 in amino acids: CASSSPPVLETQYF. CDR3 DNA: TGTGCCAGCAGCTCTCCACCGGTTTTAGAGACCCAGTACTTC. Full variable domain (rest looked up from reference TRBV5-4 and TRBJ2-5): ETGVTQSPTHLIKTRGQQVTLRCSSQSGHNTVSWYQQALGQGPQFIFQYYREEENGRGNFPPRFSGLQFPNYSSELNVNALELDDSALYLCASSSPPVLETQYFGPGTRLLVL.